These 9 T cell receptor beta chains came from one sample sequenced in a study of OX40 agonist ivuxolimab in advanced cancers. The table came from immunoSEQ multiplex PCR; TCRdb's copy has only in-frame clones and leaves some out. The sample lists 60,000 or so clones; roughly 84% were seen once. The sample here was CD4+ or CD8+ T cells sorted from blood, taken in a trial of the OX40 agonist ivuxolimab. These receptors were taken from an adult with an advanced solid tumor such as melanoma, head and neck, liver or kidney cancer.

The J gene is TRBJ1-5, the V gene TRBV6-4, with a weak D call TRBD1 (5 bases). The CDR3 runs 17 residues. CDR1 and CDR2 (germline): MRHNA, SNTAGT. Trimming removed 4 bases at V and 7 bases at J, with 23 bases between. The CDR3 bases are TGTGCCAGCAGTGGTTTCCCGGGACGGCAGATGTTGCAGCCCCAGCATTTT. This gives the protein CASSGFPGRQMLQPQHF.

This clone has a single count. This chain joins TRBV7-2 and TRBJ2-5; D uncertain. The ends were cut back, 5 bases at V and 3 bases at J, with 13 bases in the middle. CDR1 is SGHTA, CDR2 FQGNSA, per germline. CDR3 length: 14 residues. The DNA of the CDR3 is TGTGCCAGCAGCCTCGCCCCTATAGAAGAGACCCAGTACTTC. Translated, it gives CASSLAPIEETQYF. The entire variable domain, with the rest obtained from reference TRBV7-2 and TRBJ2-5, is as follows: GAGVSQSPSNKVTEKGKDVELRCDPISGHTALYWYRQSLGQGLEFLIYFQGNSAPDKSGLPSDRFSAERTGGSVSTLTIQRTQQEDSAVYLCASSLAPIEETQYFGPGTRLLVL.

This chain uses TRBV19 with TRBJ2-1; unclear D gene. Germline V lookup: CDR1 LNHDA, CDR2 SQIVND (reference sequence). Trimming shortened V by 2 bases and J by 6 bases, and 11 bases separated the two germline ends. The length of the CDR3 is 14 residues. CDR3 nucleotide sequence: TGTGCCAGTAGTATAAATATAGGAAGCAATGAGCAGTTCTTC. It specifies CASSINIGSNEQFF.

This chain joins TRBV10-2 and TRBJ1-1; D possibly corresponds to TRBD1 (6 bases). Trimming took 2 bases from V and 11 from J, leaving 21 bases between them. The CDR3 has 15 residues. Germline CDR1 and CDR2: WSHSY and SAAADI. CDR3 sequence: CASSEPQWGATRAFF. The CDR3 DNA is TGCGCCAGCAGTGAGCCTCAATGGGGGGCTACGCGCGCTTTCTTT.

This sequence joins TRBV6-5 and TRBJ2-7, with D perhaps TRBD2 (5 bases). V lost 5 bases and J 3 bases, leaving 11 bases between the germline ends. Germline CDR1 reads MNHEY; CDR2 reads SVGAGI. This CDR3 has 13 residues. The CDR3, as DNA: TGTGCCAGCAGTCCCCCGGGAAACTACGAGCAGTACTTC. Protein sequence: CASSPPGNYEQYF.

The V and J genes are TRBV19 and TRBJ2-1; TRBD2 matches at 9 bases. The CDR3 covers 14 residues. Germline trimming cut 8 bases from V and 3 bases from J; bases unmatched to any gene: 5. Germline V gene data show CDR1 as LNHDA and CDR2 as SQIVND (reference sequence). Written as DNA, the CDR3 is TGTGCCAGTGATAGCGGGAGAAACTACAATGAGCAGTTCTTC. Amino acids: CASDSGRNYNEQFF.

V gene TRBV7-2 combines with J gene TRBJ1-2; D possibly corresponds to TRBD1 (6 bases). Trimming removed 5 bases at V and 3 bases at J, with 16 bases between. The CDR3 has 15 residues. Germline V gene sequence: CDR1 SGHTA, CDR2 FQGNSA. Written as DNA, the CDR3 is TGTGCCAGCAGCCTGCATTCGGGGGCCGACTATGGCTACACCTTC. Its protein is CASSLHSGADYGYTF.

The J gene is TRBJ1-1, the V gene TRBV28, with D possibly matching TRBD1 (6 bases). Germline V gene sequence: CDR1 MDHEN, CDR2 SYDVKM. The CDR3 loop spans 14 amino acids. The V end lost 4 bases, the J end lost 1 base, and 10 bases lay between the germline ends. The CDR3 region has the DNA TGTGCCAGCAGTTCCGGGACAACGAACACTGAAGCTTTCTTT. It translates to CASSSGTTNTEAFF.

The chain is built from TRBV7-2 and TRBJ2-5; no definite D call. V was cut by 9 bases and J by 2 bases, with 7 bases left in between. This CDR3 contains 11 residues. CDR1 and CDR2 (germline): SGHTA, FQGNSA. In DNA, the CDR3 is TGTGCCAGTCAAGCTCAAGAGACCCAGTACTTC. Its protein product is CASQAQETQYF. Full variable domain (missing parts from reference TRBV7-2 and TRBJ2-5): GAGVSQSPSNKVTEKGKDVELRCDPISGHTALYWYRQSLGQGLEFLIYFQGNSAPDKSGLPSDRFSAERTGGSVSTLTIQRTQQEDSAVYLCASQAQETQYFGPGTRLLVL.